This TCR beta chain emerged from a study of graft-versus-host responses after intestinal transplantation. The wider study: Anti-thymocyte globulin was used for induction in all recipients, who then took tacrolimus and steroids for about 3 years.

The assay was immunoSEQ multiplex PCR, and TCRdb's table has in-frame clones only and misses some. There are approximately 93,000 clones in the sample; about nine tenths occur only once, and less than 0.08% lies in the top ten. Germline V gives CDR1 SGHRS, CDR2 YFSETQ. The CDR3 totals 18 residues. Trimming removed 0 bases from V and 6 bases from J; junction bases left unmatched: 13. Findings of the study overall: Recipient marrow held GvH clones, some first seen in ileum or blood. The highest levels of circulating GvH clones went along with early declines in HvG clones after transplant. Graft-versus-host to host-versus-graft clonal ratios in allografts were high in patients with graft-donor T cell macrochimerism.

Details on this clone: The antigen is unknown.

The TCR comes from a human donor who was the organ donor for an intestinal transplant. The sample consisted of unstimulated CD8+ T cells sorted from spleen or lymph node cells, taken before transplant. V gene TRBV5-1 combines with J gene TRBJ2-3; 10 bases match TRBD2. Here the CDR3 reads CASSLVASGRGAPDTQYF. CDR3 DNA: TGCGCCAGCAGCTTGGTGGCTAGCGGGAGAGGGGCCCCCGATACGCAGTATTTT.